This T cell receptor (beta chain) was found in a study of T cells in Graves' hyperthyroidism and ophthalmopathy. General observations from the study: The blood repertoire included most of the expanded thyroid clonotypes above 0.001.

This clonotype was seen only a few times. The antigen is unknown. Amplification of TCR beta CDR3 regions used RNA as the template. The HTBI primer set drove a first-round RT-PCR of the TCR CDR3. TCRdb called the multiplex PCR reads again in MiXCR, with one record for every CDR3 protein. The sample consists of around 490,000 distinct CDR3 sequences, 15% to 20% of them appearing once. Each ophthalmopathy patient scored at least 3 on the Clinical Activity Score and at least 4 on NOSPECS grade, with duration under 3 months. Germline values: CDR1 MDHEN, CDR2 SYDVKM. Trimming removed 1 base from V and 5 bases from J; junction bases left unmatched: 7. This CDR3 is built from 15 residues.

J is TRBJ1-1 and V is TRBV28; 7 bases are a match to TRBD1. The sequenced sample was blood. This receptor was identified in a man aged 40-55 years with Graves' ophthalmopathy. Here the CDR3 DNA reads TGTGCCAGCAGTTTATTGTCAGGGGGGGAGACTGAAGCTTTCTTT. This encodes CASSLLSGGETEAFF. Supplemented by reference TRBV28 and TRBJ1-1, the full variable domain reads DVKVTQSSRYLVKRTGEKVFLECVQDMDHENMFWYRQDPGLGLRLIYFSYDVKMKEKGDIPEGYSVSREKKERFSLILESASTNQTSMYLCASSLLSGGETEAFFGQGTRLTVV.